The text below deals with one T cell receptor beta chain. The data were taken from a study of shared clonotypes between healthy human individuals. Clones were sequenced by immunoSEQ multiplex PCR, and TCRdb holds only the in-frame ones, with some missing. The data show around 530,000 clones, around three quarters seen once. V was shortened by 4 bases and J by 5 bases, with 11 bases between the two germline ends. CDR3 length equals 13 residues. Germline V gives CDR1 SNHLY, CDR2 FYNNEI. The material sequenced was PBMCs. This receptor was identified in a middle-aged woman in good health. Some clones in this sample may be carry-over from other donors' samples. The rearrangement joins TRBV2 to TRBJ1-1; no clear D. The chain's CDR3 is CASSVGIGTEAFF. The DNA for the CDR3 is TGTGCCAGCAGTGTTGGGATTGGGACTGAAGCTTTCTTT.